Each of the 21 T cell receptor beta chains below was sequenced from the same sample in a study of T cells in Graves' hyperthyroidism and ophthalmopathy. The TCR beta CDR3 regions underwent amplification using RNA transcripts as the source. A first-round RT-PCR of the TCR CDR3 used the HTBI primer set. TCRdb used MiXCR to reprocess the multiplex PCR reads, holding one entry per CDR3 protein. The sample has under 650,000 distinct CDR3 sequences, about 16% seen once. The sample comprised blood. The receptors come from a woman aged 30 to 39 with Graves' hyperthyroidism.

This clonotype was observed a handful of times. V gene TRBV14 combines with J gene TRBJ2-7; 10 bases map to TRBD2. Per the germline V gene, CDR1 is SGHDN and CDR2 is FVKESK. This CDR3 is 16 amino acids long. Trimming removed 1 base from V and 7 bases from J; junction bases left unmatched: 10. CDR3: CASSQGASGRLQEQYF. The DNA for the CDR3 is TGTGCCAGCAGCCAAGGTGCTAGCGGGAGACTTCAAGAGCAGTACTTC.

This clonotype has a count of ten or more. The genes are TRBV7-9 and TRBJ2-3; D may be TRBD2 (6 bases). This CDR3 contains 14 residues. V lost 5 bases to trimming and J lost 4 bases, with 13 bases between them. Germline loops: CDR1 SEHNR, CDR2 FQNEAQ (reference sequence). As DNA, the CDR3 is TGTGCCAGCAGCCCGGGGGTAGTAGCAGATACGCAGTATTTT. Its translation is CASSPGVVADTQYF.

This clonotype is a singleton in its sample. A much larger clone is a single base away; this may be a read error. The V gene is TRBV13, the J gene TRBJ2-3, with TRBD2 identical over 7 bases. Germline V lookup: CDR1 PRHDT, CDR2 FYEKMQ (reference sequence). The CDR3 length is 13 residues. The DNA for the CDR3 is TGTGCCAGCGGCTTAGAAGAGGGGAGGGCGCAGTATTTT. Protein product: CASGLEEGRAQYF.

This clonotype was found a few times. This rearrangement joins TRBV11-2 to TRBJ1-2, with 10 bases fitting TRBD1. V shed 5 bases, J shed 8 bases, and the junction held 11 bases outside the gene matches. Germline V gene sequence: CDR1 SGHAT, CDR2 FQNNGV. The CDR3 is 15 amino acids. The CDR3: CASSQTGGAKSGYTF. CDR3 sequence (DNA): TGTGCCAGCAGCCAGACAGGGGGCGCGAAGTCCGGCTACACCTTC. Full variable domain (remainder filled in from reference TRBV11-2 and TRBJ1-2): EAGVAQSPRYKIIEKRQSVAFWCNPISGHATLYWYQQILGQGPKLLIQFQNNGVVDDSQLPKDRFSAERLKGVDSTLKIQPAKLEDSAVYLCASSQTGGAKSGYTFGSGTRLTVV.

This clonotype was counted many times. This chain uses TRBV6-2 or TRBV6-3 with TRBJ2-2, with TRBD1 matching 7 bases. V lost 0 bases, J lost 2 bases, and 6 bases stayed unmatched. Germline CDR1 reads MNHEY; CDR2 reads SVGEGT. The CDR3 is made up of 17 amino acids. The CDR3 protein is CASSYSPGQFNTGELFF. CDR3 DNA: TGTGCCAGCAGTTACTCTCCGGGACAGTTCAACACCGGGGAGCTGTTTTTT.

The table lists this clonotype with many counts. The CDR3: CSARQGRDEQYF. The CDR3 nucleotides are TGCAGCGCCCGACAGGGGCGGGACGAGCAGTACTTC. The V gene is TRBV29-1, the J gene TRBJ2-7; TRBD1 matches at 8 bases. The length of the CDR3 is 12 residues. The germline V gene has CDR1 SQVTM and CDR2 ANQGSEA. V dropped 7 bases and J dropped 5; count of bases not matched to a gene: 7.

This clonotype appeared many times. J is TRBJ2-1 and V is TRBV6-1; tentatively, D is TRBD2 (6 bases). The germline CDR1 and CDR2 sequences are MNHNS and SASEGT. V gave up 0 bases and J gave up 4 bases, with 13 bases separating them. This CDR3 has 16 residues. The CDR3 DNA is TGTGCCAGCAGTGAAGCAGCGTCTAGCGCTTACAATGAGCAGTTCTTC. This translates into CASSEAASSAYNEQFF.

The chain uses TRBV28 and TRBJ1-1; possible D gene TRBD1, 5 bases. This CDR3 has 13 residues. CDR1 and CDR2 from the germline V gene are MDHEN and SYDVKM. Trimming pared 5 bases from V and 4 bases from J, leaving 11 bases between. In DNA, the CDR3 is TGTGCCAGCAGTAGGCAGGGTCCCACTGAAGCTTTCTTT. Encoded protein: CASSRQGPTEAFF.

This clonotype was recorded at least ten times. The V call is TRBV20-1, the J call TRBJ2-7; TRBD1 might be the D (5 bases). CDR3 length: 13 residues. V was trimmed by 5 bases and J by 0 bases, leaving 11 bases between them. The germline V gene encodes CDR1 DFQATT and CDR2 SNEGSKA (reference sequence). CDR3 bases: TGCAGTGCTCGCCGACAGTACTCCTACGAGCAGTACTTC. Translation: CSARRQYSYEQYF.

This clonotype has at least ten counts. V usage is TRBV27 and J usage is TRBJ2-7; 11 positions match TRBD2. Looked up from germline, CDR1 is MNHEY and CDR2 is SMNVEV (reference sequence). Trimming at V came to 5 bases and at J to 6 bases, leaving 6 bases not matched to a gene. The CDR3 sequence is 14 residues long. CDR3 loop: CASSQGLAVLEQYF. The DNA of the CDR3 is TGTGCCAGCAGTCAGGGACTAGCGGTCCTCGAGCAGTACTTC.

The genes are TRBV29-1 and TRBJ2-2, with a tentative D call TRBD2 (5 bases). V lost 1 base and J lost 5, with 17 bases in between. There are 16 residues in the CDR3. Germline V gene data show CDR1 as SQVTM and CDR2 as ANQGSEA. The chain's CDR3 is CSVEGTRESLTGELFF. The CDR3 DNA is TGCAGCGTTGAAGGGACTCGCGAGTCCCTTACCGGGGAGCTGTTTTTT.

This clonotype was found many times. This sequence joins TRBV28 and TRBJ1-1; the D is unclear. V was clipped by 5 bases and J by 1 base, with 11 bases between them. Per germline, CDR1 MDHEN and CDR2 SYDVKM. The CDR3 covers 14 residues. CDR3 sequence (DNA): TGTGCCAGCAGTCGCCTAACGCAGAACACTGAAGCTTTCTTT. This gives the protein CASSRLTQNTEAFF.

The rearrangement links TRBV12-3 or TRBV12-4 to TRBJ2-1; TRBD2 might be the D (5 bases). The ends were cut back, 11 bases at V and 2 bases at J, with 13 bases in the middle. The CDR3 sequence is 13 residues long. The DNA of the CDR3 is TGTGCCTCCCAGGACTCGACCTACAATGAGCAGTTCTTC. Amino acids: CASQDSTYNEQFF.

In its sample, this clonotype was seen many times. The chain couples TRBV27 to TRBJ2-1; 8 bases line up with TRBD2. Germline CDR1 is MNHEY and CDR2 is SMNVEV (reference sequence). The CDR3 sequence is 15 residues long. V was pared by 5 bases and J by 9 bases, with 12 bases of the junction left unmatched. The CDR3 loop reads CASSRGGSGVGEQFF. In DNA form, the CDR3 reads TGTGCCAGCAGTCGGGGGGGGAGCGGGGTTGGTGAGCAGTTCTTC.

The sample holds many counts of this clonotype. V is TRBV27 and J is TRBJ2-5, with 10 bases identical to TRBD1. This CDR3 region has 15 residues. Per the germline V gene, CDR1 is MNHEY and CDR2 is SMNVEV (reference sequence). Trimming took 5 bases from V and 4 from J; bases not matched to a gene: 7. CDR3 coding DNA: TGTGCCAGCAGTCCCGGGACAGGGGACGGAGAGACCCAGTACTTC. Encoded protein: CASSPGTGDGETQYF.

V and J are TRBV9 and TRBJ1-3; D remains unclear. The CDR3 has 14 residues. From germline, CDR1 is SGDLS and CDR2 YYNGEE. V was trimmed by 0 bases and J by 6 bases, leaving 10 bases between them. CDR3 sequence (DNA): TGTGCCAGCAGCGTAGCAATTCAAGAAAACACCATATATTTT. This translates into CASSVAIQENTIYF.

This clonotype appeared many times. The V call is TRBV28, the J call TRBJ2-7; 7 bases fit TRBD1. Germline CDR1 is MDHEN and CDR2 is SYDVKM. After removal of 8 bases from V and 6 bases from J, the junction contained 7 bases not matched to a gene. The CDR3 is 12 amino acids. The CDR3 bases are TGTGCCAGCGGCGACAACAGGGGCGAGCAGTACTTC. Its protein is CASGDNRGEQYF.

This clonotype was detected a few times. The CDR3 reads CATQKQGFAGELFF. The CDR3 DNA reads TGTGCCACCCAGAAACAGGGGTTCGCCGGGGAGCTGTTTTTT. The rearrangement links TRBV11-3 to TRBJ2-2, with 7 positions matching TRBD1. The CDR3 length is 14 residues. CDR1 SGHNT and CDR2 YENEEA come from the germline V gene. V dropped 10 bases and J dropped 6; count of bases not matched to a gene: 11.

This chain links TRBV6-1 with TRBJ1-5; 9 bases are shared with TRBD1. After removal of 6 bases from V and 6 bases from J, the junction contained 9 bases not matched to a gene. The germline V gene has CDR1 MNHNS and CDR2 SASEGT. There are 15 residues in the CDR3. The CDR3 region has the DNA TGTGCCAGCAGCCTACAGGGGGCTGGGGGTCAGCCCCAGCATTTT. Its protein product is CASSLQGAGGQPQHF.

This clonotype was seen many times. The J gene is TRBJ2-7, the V gene TRBV3-1; D not certain. V lost 0 bases, J lost 3 bases, and 3 bases lay in between. Germline-derived CDR1 and CDR2 are LGHDT and YNNKEL (reference sequence). The length of the CDR3 is 12 residues. CDR3 DNA sequence: TGTGCCAGCAGCCAAGACAGCTACGAGCAGTACTTC. Its translation is CASSQDSYEQYF.

V is TRBV9 and J is TRBJ2-3, with D unclear. CDR1 is SGDLS, CDR2 YYNGEE, per germline. This CDR3 has 17 residues. V was pared by 0 bases and J by 0 bases, with 14 bases between. As DNA, the CDR3 is TGTGCCAGCAGCGTAGAGGACGGAAGGCTTAGCACAGATACGCAGTATTTT. It specifies CASSVEDGRLSTDTQYF.